The TCR beta chain under discussion was sequenced for a study of T cells in Graves' hyperthyroidism and ophthalmopathy. Template material for amplifying TCR beta CDR3 regions consisted of RNA transcripts. Researchers ran a first-round RT-PCR on the TCR CDR3 using the HTBI primer set. TCRdb independently ran MiXCR on the multiplex PCR reads; one entry per CDR3 protein. The sample consists of around 350,000 distinct CDR3 sequences, 17% of them appearing once. This clonotype was seen ten or more times. The ends lost 5 bases at V and 7 bases at J; junction bases unmatched: 7. The germline V gene has CDR1 SGHTA and CDR2 FQGNSA. The CDR3 has 15 residues.

The source of this sequence is a woman in her 30s with Graves' hyperthyroidism that later progressed to Graves' ophthalmopathy. Sequenced input: blood. This chain links TRBV7-2 with TRBJ1-4; TRBD1 agrees at 10 bases. The CDR3 DNA follows: TGTGCCAGCAGCCCGCCCGGGACAGGGGCTGAAAAACTGTTTTTT. This sequence encodes CASSPPGTGAEKLFF.